The 26 T cell receptor beta chains presented below share a single source sample, sequenced in a study of beta chain features in type 1 diabetes. Expressed TCRB transcripts were sequenced because the entire RNA isolate underwent reverse transcription. Clones were sequenced by immunoSEQ multiplex PCR, and TCRdb holds only the in-frame ones, with some missing. This repertoire shows hundreds of thousands of clones, around 65% found once; its top ten account for 0.053%. Sequenced input: naive CD4+ T cells from blood. The receptors stem from a man younger than 40 in good health.

The chain links TRBV5-1 to TRBJ2-7, with 7 bases fitting TRBD2. This CDR3 contains 14 residues. Trimming cost V 2 bases and J 5 bases; bases outside gene matches: 7. Germline V gene sequence: CDR1 SGHRS, CDR2 YFSETQ. Here the CDR3 reads CASSFDGRPHEQYF. Written as DNA, the CDR3 is TGCGCCAGCAGCTTTGACGGGAGGCCCCACGAGCAGTACTTC.

This clone was seen a handful of times. The chain recombines TRBV4-2 with TRBJ2-7; D is perhaps TRBD2 (5 bases). V gave up 3 bases and J gave up 4 bases, with 16 bases separating them. The CDR3 is made up of 15 amino acids. Germline lookup yields CDR1 LGHNA and CDR2 YNFKEQ. The chain's CDR3 is CASSHDAGEKYEQYF. For the CDR3, the DNA is TGTGCCAGCAGCCACGATGCGGGTGAGAAGTACGAGCAGTACTTC.

V is TRBV7-2 and J is TRBJ2-5; D remains unclear. The germline V gene has CDR1 SGHTA and CDR2 FQGNSA. The CDR3 runs to 13 residues. V gave up 5 bases and J gave up 4 bases, with 11 bases separating them. CDR3 DNA sequence: TGTGCCAGCAGCCCCGCCCAACGAGAGACCCAGTACTTC. It codes for CASSPAQRETQYF. The full variable domain, in which reference TRBV7-2 and TRBJ2-5 provide the parts outside the CDR3, is GAGVSQSPSNKVTEKGKDVELRCDPISGHTALYWYRQSLGQGLEFLIYFQGNSAPDKSGLPSDRFSAERTGGSVSTLTIQRTQQEDSAVYLCASSPAQRETQYFGPGTRLLVL.

The V gene is TRBV5-4, the J gene TRBJ2-3; D possibly corresponds to TRBD2 (6 bases). Germline V gene sequence: CDR1 SGHNT, CDR2 YYREEE (reference sequence). The CDR3 is made up of 16 amino acids. The V end lost 2 bases, the J end lost 2 bases, and 15 bases lay between the germline ends. The CDR3 region is CASSLGVAASTDTQYF. The CDR3 DNA follows: TGTGCCAGCAGCTTAGGAGTAGCGGCCTCCACAGATACGCAGTATTTT.

This clone was detected a few times. V is TRBV9 and J is TRBJ1-2; D remains ambiguous. CDR1 SGDLS and CDR2 YYNGEE come from the germline V gene. Trimming removed 2 bases at V and 3 bases at J, with 11 bases between. The CDR3 loop spans 14 amino acids. CDR3 residues: CASSVGTDYYGYTF. CDR3 DNA: TGTGCCAGCAGCGTCGGTACAGACTACTATGGCTACACCTTC.

The DNA of the CDR3 is TGTGCCAGCAGTGAACTAGCGGGGAAGACAGATACGCAGTATTTT. It specifies CASSELAGKTDTQYF. The genes are TRBV25-1 and TRBJ2-3, with TRBD2 matching 9 bases. V dropped 2 bases and J dropped 3; count of bases not matched to a gene: 3. The CDR3 consists of 15 residues. Germline loops: CDR1 MGHDK, CDR2 SYGVNS. Combining the CDR3 with reference TRBV25-1 and TRBJ2-3 gives the whole variable domain EADIYQTPRYLVIGTGKKITLECSQTMGHDKMYWYQQDPGMELHLIHYSYGVNSTEKGDLSSESTVSRIRTEHFPLTLESARPSHTSQYLCASSELAGKTDTQYFGPGTRLTVL.

Remarks on this clone: Other nucleotide sequences from this sample produce the same CDR3. CDR3 nucleotide sequence: TGTGCCAGCAGCTTATCAGGGGGTGCCTACGAGCAGTACTTC. Residues: CASSLSGGAYEQYF. The J gene is TRBJ2-7, the V gene TRBV7-2, with TRBD1 identical over 7 bases. The CDR3 spans 14 residues. Trimming at V came to 2 bases and at J to 2 bases, leaving 3 bases not matched to a gene. Per the germline V gene, CDR1 is SGHTA and CDR2 is FQGNSA. The variable domain in full, completed from reference TRBV7-2 and TRBJ2-7, reads GAGVSQSPSNKVTEKGKDVELRCDPISGHTALYWYRQSLGQGLEFLIYFQGNSAPDKSGLPSDRFSAERTGGSVSTLTIQRTQQEDSAVYLCASSLSGGAYEQYFGPGTRLTVT.

This clone has just a few counts. The chain employs TRBV30 and TRBJ2-7, with 8 bases that match TRBD1. The CDR3 covers 17 residues. J lost 0 bases, V lost 0 bases, and 10 bases had no gene match. The germline V gene encodes CDR1 GTSNPN and CDR2 SVGIG (reference sequence). The CDR3, as DNA: TGTGCCTGGAGTGTGGTATTTGACAGGGGCGACTCCTACGAGCAGTACTTC. Translated, it gives CAWSVVFDRGDSYEQYF.

The rearrangement joins TRBV2 to TRBJ2-3; 9 bases align to TRBD2. Germline-derived CDR1 and CDR2 are SNHLY and FYNNEI. With V trimmed by 4 bases and J by 3 bases, 17 bases remained unmatched. This CDR3 region has 19 residues. The CDR3 sequence is CASSAETGYSGSNTDTQYF. The CDR3 DNA follows: TGTGCCAGCAGTGCCGAGACAGGATATAGCGGGAGTAATACAGATACGCAGTATTTT.

This clone was counted a single time. The chain has TRBV29-1 and TRBJ1-4; no firm D call. This CDR3 spans 13 amino acids. Germline CDR1 and CDR2: SQVTM and ANQGSEA. The ends were cut back, 4 bases at V and 3 bases at J, with 9 bases in the middle. The DNA of the CDR3 is TGCAGCGTTGGCGAGGCGGCTAATGAAAAACTGTTTTTT. Translated, it gives CSVGEAANEKLFF.

The V gene is TRBV4-2, the J gene TRBJ1-1; D remains unclear. The germline gives CDR1 LGHNA, CDR2 YNFKEQ. This CDR3 has 13 residues. V lost 2 bases, J lost 10 bases, and 14 bases lay in between. CDR3 in DNA: TGTGCCAGCAGCCAATTAGGCCATATTGGAGCTTTCTTT. Translating gives CASSQLGHIGAFF.

The rearrangement links TRBV30 to TRBJ2-3; 13 nucleotides line up with TRBD2. This CDR3 region has 13 residues. The germline gives CDR1 GTSNPN, CDR2 SVGIG (reference sequence). V lost 5 bases to trimming and J lost 5 bases; unmatched junction nucleotides: 1. CDR3 bases: TGTGCCTGGGGGACTAGCGGGATAGATACGCAGTATTTT. Translation: CAWGTSGIDTQYF.

The chain has TRBV5-1 and TRBJ2-1; D remains ambiguous. Germline V gives CDR1 SGHRS, CDR2 YFSETQ. The length of the CDR3 is 14 residues. V lost 1 base to trimming and J lost 8 bases, with 13 bases between them. The CDR3 loop is CASSLSLLSHEQFF. In DNA, the CDR3 is TGCGCCAGCAGCTTGAGTCTCCTCTCGCATGAGCAGTTCTTC.

This chain links TRBV25-1 with TRBJ1-5, with D maybe TRBD1 (6 bases). The CDR3 runs to 14 residues. V dropped 2 bases and J dropped 6 bases, with 11 bases sitting between them. Germline-derived CDR1 and CDR2 are MGHDK and SYGVNS. CDR3 loop: CASSEPGEGQPQHF. The CDR3 DNA follows: TGTGCCAGCAGTGAACCAGGGGAGGGTCAGCCCCAGCATTTT.

The V and J genes are TRBV19 and TRBJ2-7; 9 bases align to TRBD1. V shed 4 bases and J 2 bases; nucleotides not matched to a gene: 6. The CDR3 loop spans 15 amino acids. Germline assignment: CDR1 LNHDA and CDR2 SQIVND (reference sequence). The CDR3, as DNA: TGTGCCAGTAGTACAACAGGGGGCACCGCCTACGAGCAGTACTTC. Translation: CASSTTGGTAYEQYF. Variable domain in full (rest from reference TRBV19 and TRBJ2-7): DGGITQSPKYLFRKEGQNVTLSCEQNLNHDAMYWYRQDPGQGLRLIYYSQIVNDFQKGDIAEGYSVSREKKESFPLTVTSAQKNPTAFYLCASSTTGGTAYEQYFGPGTRLTVT.

A few counts support this clone. The chain employs TRBV5-4 and TRBJ2-7; 9 nucleotides match TRBD1. The CDR3 contains 14 residues. The germline V gene encodes CDR1 SGHNT and CDR2 YYREEE (reference sequence). Unmatched junction bases numbered 9, after V lost 4 bases and J lost 7 bases. The chain's CDR3 is CASSLWTGAGEQYF. The CDR3 bases are TGTGCCAGCAGCCTGTGGACAGGGGCAGGGGAGCAGTACTTC.

The CDR3 coding sequence is TGTGCCAGCAGCCTAGGGGGGAATGAGCAGTTCTTC. Its translation: CASSLGGNEQFF. The chain links TRBV2 to TRBJ2-1; D may correspond to TRBD1 or TRBD2 (6 bases each). V was clipped by 6 bases and J by 7 bases, with 10 bases between them. Germline V CDR1 and CDR2: SNHLY, FYNNEI. The CDR3 consists of 12 residues.

This clone was observed a few times. The V and J genes are TRBV30 and TRBJ2-1; 7 positions match TRBD1. The CDR3 spans 14 residues. Trimming at V came to 2 bases and at J to 6 bases, leaving 7 bases not matched to a gene. Germline V CDR1 and CDR2: GTSNPN, SVGIG (reference sequence). CDR3 residues: CAWSIQTGFNEQFF. The CDR3 region has the DNA TGTGCCTGGAGTATACAGACAGGGTTCAATGAGCAGTTCTTC. The whole variable domain, filled in from reference TRBV30 and TRBJ2-1, reads SQTIHQWPATLVQPVGSPLSLECTVEGTSNPNLYWYRQAAGRGLQLLFYSVGIGQISSEVPQNLSASRPQDRQFILSSKKLLLSDSGFYLCAWSIQTGFNEQFFGPGTRLTVL.

Only one count was recorded for this clone. The CDR3 sequence: CASSVRTGGTDTQYF. The CDR3 DNA sequence: TGTGCCAGCAGCGTTCGAACCGGGGGGACAGATACGCAGTATTTT. This chain connects TRBV9 to TRBJ2-3, with TRBD2 identical over 7 bases. The germline V gene encodes CDR1 SGDLS and CDR2 YYNGEE. The J segment lost 3 bases and the V segment lost 2 bases, leaving 6 bases of the junction unmatched. The CDR3 is 15 amino acids.

Only a few counts were recorded for this clone. The CDR3 loop reads CAWTNTDTQYF. The CDR3 DNA is TGTGCCTGGACCAACACAGATACGCAGTATTTT. The chain combines TRBV30 with TRBJ2-3; D is uncertain. The CDR3 runs to 11 residues. Trimming took off 4 bases at V and 2 bases at J, with 4 bases between the two ends. The germline CDR1 and CDR2 sequences are GTSNPN and SVGIG (reference sequence).

This clone appeared once. The V call is TRBV29-1, the J call TRBJ2-5, with TRBD1 matching 8 bases. The CDR3 spans 13 residues. The germline CDR1 and CDR2 sequences are SQVTM and ANQGSEA. V shed 4 bases and J 4 bases; nucleotides not matched to a gene: 5. CDR3 DNA sequence: TGCAGCGTTGTCGGACAGGGAGGAGAGACCCAGTACTTC. Protein: CSVVGQGGETQYF.

V gene TRBV7-7 combines with J gene TRBJ2-5, with TRBD1 identical over 8 bases. The CDR3 has 15 residues. V shed 1 base, J shed 3 bases, and the junction held 4 bases outside the gene matches. Germline assignment: CDR1 SSHAT and CDR2 FNYEAQ (reference sequence). Written as DNA, the CDR3 is TGTGCCAGCAGCTTAGGAGGACAGGGAGAAGAGACCCAGTACTTC. It yields the protein CASSLGGQGEETQYF.

V usage is TRBV7-2 and J usage is TRBJ1-6; D unclear. V dropped 0 bases and J dropped 10 bases, with 4 bases sitting between them. The CDR3 is made up of 12 amino acids. Looked up from germline, CDR1 is SGHTA and CDR2 is FQGNSA. Here the CDR3 reads CASSLAGSPLHF. The CDR3 bases are TGTGCCAGCAGCTTAGCAGGCTCACCCCTCCACTTT.

Only a few counts were recorded for this clone. The chain recombines TRBV4-2 with TRBJ2-3; the D gene is possibly TRBD2 (6 bases). The V gene's germline CDR1 is LGHNA and CDR2 YNFKEQ. The CDR3 loop spans 16 amino acids. V gave up 4 bases and J gave up 2 bases, with 16 bases separating them. CDR3 protein: CASSPREAGLTDTQYF. The CDR3 DNA sequence: TGTGCCAGCAGCCCAAGGGAGGCGGGACTCACAGATACGCAGTATTTT.

The table lists this clone with a count of one. The chain links TRBV5-4 to TRBJ2-5; no definite D call. This CDR3 is built from 16 residues. Germline assignment: CDR1 SGHNT and CDR2 YYREEE (reference sequence). V lost 0 bases and J 5 bases, leaving 17 bases between the germline ends. CDR3 in amino acids: CASSLGGIPNKETQYF. CDR3 sequence (DNA): TGTGCCAGCAGCTTGGGTGGGATCCCTAATAAGGAGACCCAGTACTTC. The whole variable domain, remainder taken from reference TRBV5-4 and TRBJ2-5, is ETGVTQSPTHLIKTRGQQVTLRCSSQSGHNTVSWYQQALGQGPQFIFQYYREEENGRGNFPPRFSGLQFPNYSSELNVNALELDDSALYLCASSLGGIPNKETQYFGPGTRLLVL.

This clone has only one observation. V usage is TRBV9 and J usage is TRBJ1-1; TRBD1 matches 9 bases. The germline gives CDR1 SGDLS, CDR2 YYNGEE. The CDR3 has 14 residues. V was clipped by 3 bases and J by 5 bases; unmatched bases: 5. The CDR3 nucleotides are TGTGCCAGCAGCGGAGGGACAGGGACGACTGAAGCTTTCTTT. Its protein product is CASSGGTGTTEAFF.